A selection of T cell receptor beta chains follows, all from one sample in a study of control samples from healthy donors and cancer patients. Measured with immunoSEQ multiplex PCR; TCRdb has only the in-frame clones, and not every one. Of about 150,000 clones detected, roughly 93% appear once; the ten largest clones hold roughly 5.5%. Material: blood. Receptors originate from a man aged 18 to 29 in good health. CDR3s include the opening cysteine and the closing phenylalanine or tryptophan. Fields, in order: D gene, V gene, clone size, J gene, CDR3 DNA, CDR3 protein. The D gene is left open where the match is weak. Expanded clones are given a class, and other clones once, few, many or no size at all.

d_gene: TRBD1; v_gene: TRBV6-6; abundance: once; j_gene: TRBJ1-5; CDR3nt: TGTGCCAGCAGTGGGGACAGTAGCAATCAGCCCCAGCATTTT; CDR3aa: CASSGDSSNQPQHF
d_gene: .; v_gene: TRBV19; abundance: once; j_gene: TRBJ1-2; CDR3nt: TGTGCCAGTAGTATACGAAGGGGCGGTGGCTACACCTTC; CDR3aa: CASSIRRGGGYTF
d_gene: .; v_gene: TRBV7-9; abundance: .; j_gene: TRBJ2-7; CDR3nt: TGTGCCAGCAGCTCAAACAAACAGGGATTCCACGAGCAGTACTTC; CDR3aa: CASSSNKQGFHEQYF
d_gene: .; v_gene: TRBV19; abundance: .; j_gene: TRBJ1-3; CDR3nt: TGTGCCAGTAGACCCCCCTCTGGAAACACCATATATTTT; CDR3aa: CASRPPSGNTIYF
d_gene: TRBD2; v_gene: TRBV3-1/TRBV3-2; abundance: .; j_gene: TRBJ2-7; CDR3nt: TGTGCCAGCAGCCAAGGCCCCCCGGTGTCTAGCGGTATATACGAGCAGTACTTC; CDR3aa: CASSQGPPVSSGIYEQYF
d_gene: TRBD1; v_gene: TRBV5-6; abundance: .; j_gene: TRBJ2-7; CDR3nt: TGTGCCAGCAGCCCCTTCTATCCGGGACAGGTGCCCTACGAGCAGTACTTC; CDR3aa: CASSPFYPGQVPYEQYF
d_gene: .; v_gene: TRBV28; abundance: once; j_gene: TRBJ1-3; CDR3nt: TGTGCCAGCAGTCCCGGGACGGCCGGAAACACCATATATTTT; CDR3aa: CASSPGTAGNTIYF
d_gene: .; v_gene: TRBV7-3; abundance: .; j_gene: TRBJ2-1; CDR3nt: TGTGCCAGCAGCTCCCGGCGGGCCCAAATGCTCTTC; CDR3aa: CASSSRRAQMLF
d_gene: .; v_gene: TRBV30; abundance: .; j_gene: TRBJ1-6; CDR3nt: TGTGCCTGGAGAGTGAAGGGTCTTGGGTCGGATTCACCCCTCCACTTT; CDR3aa: CAWRVKGLGSDSPLHF
d_gene: .; v_gene: TRBV27; abundance: once; j_gene: TRBJ1-4; CDR3nt: TGTGCCAGCAGTTTATACAGGGTATTAACTAATGAAAAACTGTTTTTT; CDR3aa: CASSLYRVLTNEKLFF
d_gene: TRBD1; v_gene: TRBV18; abundance: .; j_gene: TRBJ1-1; CDR3nt: TGTGCCAGCTCACAACCGGACAGGGAGGCTGAAGCTTTCTTT; CDR3aa: CASSQPDREAEAFF
d_gene: .; v_gene: TRBV7-2; abundance: .; j_gene: TRBJ1-1; CDR3nt: TGTGCCAGCAGCCCGACAGAGAACACTGAAGCTTTCTTT; CDR3aa: CASSPTENTEAFF
d_gene: .; v_gene: TRBV2; abundance: .; j_gene: TRBJ1-5; CDR3nt: TGTGCCAGCAGTGACCGGGGCCCCTTTAGGCAGCCCCAGCATTTT; CDR3aa: CASSDRGPFRQPQHF
d_gene: .; v_gene: TRBV27; abundance: .; j_gene: TRBJ2-2; CDR3nt: TGTGCCAGCAGTTTAGAGGGATCGACCGGGGAGCTGTTTTTT; CDR3aa: CASSLEGSTGELFF
d_gene: TRBD1; v_gene: TRBV2; abundance: .; j_gene: TRBJ1-6; CDR3nt: TGTGCCAGCAGGGAAAGGGACAGTCCAAATTCACCCCTCCACTTT; CDR3aa: CASRERDSPNSPLHF
d_gene: TRBD1; v_gene: TRBV3-1/TRBV3-2; abundance: .; j_gene: TRBJ1-1; CDR3nt: TGTGCCAGCAGCCAAGGACGGACAGGGGTGAACACTGAAGCTTTCTTT; CDR3aa: CASSQGRTGVNTEAFF
d_gene: .; v_gene: TRBV12-3/TRBV12-4; abundance: .; j_gene: TRBJ2-1; CDR3nt: TGTGCCAGCAGTTCAGGGTGGAATGAGCAGTTCTTC; CDR3aa: CASSSGWNEQFF
d_gene: .; v_gene: TRBV10-3; abundance: .; j_gene: TRBJ1-1; CDR3nt: TGTGCCATCAGTGGGGGGCTGTCTGAAGCTTTCTTT; CDR3aa: CAISGGLSEAFF
d_gene: .; v_gene: TRBV18; abundance: .; j_gene: TRBJ1-1; CDR3nt: TGTGCCAGCTCTTCACAGGAGAACACTGAAGCTTTCTTT; CDR3aa: CASSSQENTEAFF
d_gene: TRBD2; v_gene: TRBV10-3; abundance: .; j_gene: TRBJ2-1; CDR3nt: TGTGCCATCAGTTTAGCGGGGGGGCTGTATGAGCAGTTCTTC; CDR3aa: CAISLAGGLYEQFF
d_gene: TRBD2; v_gene: TRBV19; abundance: .; j_gene: TRBJ2-3; CDR3nt: TGTGCCAGTAGTACGCTGACTAGCGGGGGGCTCACAGATACGCAGTATTTT; CDR3aa: CASSTLTSGGLTDTQYF
d_gene: .; v_gene: TRBV6-2/TRBV6-3; abundance: once; j_gene: TRBJ2-1; CDR3nt: TGTGCCAGCGGCCTCCGAGGATCCAATGAGCAGTTCTTC; CDR3aa: CASGLRGSNEQFF
d_gene: .; v_gene: TRBV12-3/TRBV12-4; abundance: .; j_gene: TRBJ2-7; CDR3nt: TGTGCCAGCAGAACGGGCCCCTTGGAGCAGTACTTC; CDR3aa: CASRTGPLEQYF
d_gene: .; v_gene: TRBV19; abundance: .; j_gene: TRBJ2-3; CDR3nt: TGTGCCAGTAGTATGGGGCGCGATACGCAGTATTTT; CDR3aa: CASSMGRDTQYF
d_gene: TRBD2; v_gene: TRBV15; abundance: .; j_gene: TRBJ2-3; CDR3nt: TGTGCCACCAGCAGAGCTCAGAGGGAGGGCTCAGATACGCAGTATTTT; CDR3aa: CATSRAQREGSDTQYF
d_gene: TRBD2; v_gene: TRBV6-2/TRBV6-3; abundance: once; j_gene: TRBJ2-7; CDR3nt: TGTGCCAGCAGTTACCCGACTAGCGGGAGTGTCACGCAGTACTTC; CDR3aa: CASSYPTSGSVTQYF
d_gene: .; v_gene: TRBV7-9; abundance: .; j_gene: TRBJ1-6; CDR3nt: TGTGCCAGCAGCCCCCCTGGCGAGTTTAATTCACCCCTCCACTTT; CDR3aa: CASSPPGEFNSPLHF
d_gene: .; v_gene: TRBV11-3; abundance: .; j_gene: TRBJ2-1; CDR3nt: TGTGCCAGCAGCTTAAGGGACGGTTTCAATGAGCAGTTCTTC; CDR3aa: CASSLRDGFNEQFF
d_gene: .; v_gene: TRBV28; abundance: .; j_gene: TRBJ2-6; CDR3nt: TGTGCCAGCAGTTCGTACTCTGGGGCCAACGTCCTGACTTTC; CDR3aa: CASSSYSGANVLTF
d_gene: .; v_gene: TRBV30; abundance: .; j_gene: TRBJ1-2; CDR3nt: TGTGCCTGGAGTGGAGGGGGAAACTATGGCTACACCTTC; CDR3aa: CAWSGGGNYGYTF
d_gene: .; v_gene: TRBV6-5; abundance: .; j_gene: TRBJ1-5; CDR3nt: TGTGCCAGCAGTTTTTCACAAACCAGGGGCAATCAGCCCCAGCATTTT; CDR3aa: CASSFSQTRGNQPQHF
d_gene: .; v_gene: TRBV11-2; abundance: .; j_gene: TRBJ1-1; CDR3nt: TGTGCCAGCAGCTCTATGGCGGGCCTTGAAGCTTTCTTT; CDR3aa: CASSSMAGLEAFF
d_gene: .; v_gene: TRBV27; abundance: .; j_gene: TRBJ2-7; CDR3nt: TGTGCCAGCAGCACCTCCCTGGCCGCCTACGAGCAGTACTTC; CDR3aa: CASSTSLAAYEQYF
d_gene: .; v_gene: TRBV5-1; abundance: .; j_gene: TRBJ2-1; CDR3nt: TGCGCCAGCAGCCCCTTGAGGGGGGCACACAATGAGCAGTTCTTC; CDR3aa: CASSPLRGAHNEQFF
d_gene: .; v_gene: TRBV19; abundance: .; j_gene: TRBJ1-2; CDR3nt: TGTGCCAGTAGGTGGACAGCCTCTAACTATGGCTACACCTTC; CDR3aa: CASRWTASNYGYTF
d_gene: TRBD1; v_gene: TRBV16; abundance: .; j_gene: TRBJ1-5; CDR3nt: TGTGCCAGCAGCCAATCGTCGACAGGGGATCAGCCCCAGCATTTT; CDR3aa: CASSQSSTGDQPQHF
d_gene: .; v_gene: TRBV4-1; abundance: .; j_gene: TRBJ2-2; CDR3nt: TGCGCCAGCAGCCAAGAGAGGACCGGGGCCGGGGAGCTGTTTTTT; CDR3aa: CASSQERTGAGELFF
d_gene: .; v_gene: TRBV4-3; abundance: .; j_gene: TRBJ1-4; CDR3nt: TGCGCCAGCAGCCAAGAAAGGACCCTAGATGAAAAACTGTTTTTT; CDR3aa: CASSQERTLDEKLFF
d_gene: TRBD1; v_gene: TRBV7-6; abundance: .; j_gene: TRBJ2-1; CDR3nt: TGTGCCAGCAGCATTCAGGTACAGGGGACCCACAATGAGCAGTTCTTC; CDR3aa: CASSIQVQGTHNEQFF
d_gene: .; v_gene: TRBV18; abundance: .; j_gene: TRBJ1-3; CDR3nt: TGTGCCAGCTCACCAATCCTTCAGGGCAGAAATACTGGAAACACCATATATTTT; CDR3aa: CASSPILQGRNTGNTIYF
d_gene: .; v_gene: TRBV4-3; abundance: .; j_gene: TRBJ2-1; CDR3nt: TGCGCCAGCAGCCGAGCCGACGGGAACAATGAGCAGTTCTTC; CDR3aa: CASSRADGNNEQFF
d_gene: .; v_gene: TRBV5-1; abundance: .; j_gene: TRBJ1-5; CDR3nt: TGCGCCAGCAGCTTGGGTCTGTCCGACAATCAGCCCCAGCATTTT; CDR3aa: CASSLGLSDNQPQHF
d_gene: .; v_gene: TRBV7-8; abundance: .; j_gene: TRBJ2-7; CDR3nt: TGTGCCAGCAGGCCAGACACAGGCCCCTACGAGCAGTACTTC; CDR3aa: CASRPDTGPYEQYF
d_gene: .; v_gene: TRBV4-1; abundance: .; j_gene: TRBJ1-1; CDR3nt: TGCGCCAGCAGCCTCTGGACAGCGAGGAGCACTGAAGCTTTCTTT; CDR3aa: CASSLWTARSTEAFF
d_gene: .; v_gene: TRBV12-5; abundance: .; j_gene: TRBJ1-2; CDR3nt: TGTGCTAGTGGTTTGGTAGACTCCCGCCGCTCCCCCTACTATGGCTACACCTTC; CDR3aa: CASGLVDSRRSPYYGYTF
d_gene: .; v_gene: TRBV13; abundance: .; j_gene: TRBJ1-5; CDR3nt: TGTGCCAGCAGCTCCCCCGTCCGGGGACCGCGTTTTTTTCAGCCCCAGCATTTT; CDR3aa: CASSSPVRGPRFFQPQHF
d_gene: .; v_gene: TRBV4-3; abundance: .; j_gene: TRBJ2-7; CDR3nt: TGCGCCAGCAGCCAAGGGACCCGGGTATACGAGCAGTACTTC; CDR3aa: CASSQGTRVYEQYF
d_gene: .; v_gene: TRBV28; abundance: .; j_gene: TRBJ1-1; CDR3nt: TGTGCCAGCAGTTTTGCACAGGGCGCTTCCACTGAAGCTTTCTTT; CDR3aa: CASSFAQGASTEAFF
d_gene: .; v_gene: TRBV19; abundance: .; j_gene: TRBJ2-2; CDR3nt: TGTGCCAGTAGTACCGGGATCCTCAAAGAGAACGGGGAGCTGTTTTTT; CDR3aa: CASSTGILKENGELFF
d_gene: .; v_gene: TRBV28; abundance: .; j_gene: TRBJ1-2; CDR3nt: TGTGCCAGCAGGTGGTGGGGGAACTATGGCTACACCTTC; CDR3aa: CASRWWGNYGYTF
d_gene: .; v_gene: TRBV28; abundance: .; j_gene: TRBJ1-5; CDR3nt: TGTGCCAGCAGTCCAGACAGTAGCAATCAGCCCCAGCATTTT; CDR3aa: CASSPDSSNQPQHF
d_gene: TRBD1; v_gene: TRBV5-4; abundance: .; j_gene: TRBJ2-7; CDR3nt: TGTGCCAGCAGCTTCCAGGGGGTACGGGCCTACGAGCAGTACTTC; CDR3aa: CASSFQGVRAYEQYF
d_gene: .; v_gene: TRBV30; abundance: once; j_gene: TRBJ2-5; CDR3nt: TGTGCCTGGAGGGACAATTGGGAGACCCAGTACTTC; CDR3aa: CAWRDNWETQYF
d_gene: .; v_gene: TRBV3-1/TRBV3-2; abundance: .; j_gene: TRBJ2-5; CDR3nt: TGTGCCAGCAGCCAAGACCGGGCCAGGTACTTC; CDR3aa: CASSQDRARYF
d_gene: .; v_gene: TRBV3-1/TRBV3-2; abundance: .; j_gene: TRBJ2-7; CDR3nt: TGTGCCAGCAGCCCTCGTTTCCGGCCCTACGAGCAGTACTTC; CDR3aa: CASSPRFRPYEQYF
d_gene: TRBD1; v_gene: TRBV6-6; abundance: .; j_gene: TRBJ2-3; CDR3nt: TGTGCCAGCAGCCCGACAGGGACGCGCACAGATACGCAGTATTTT; CDR3aa: CASSPTGTRTDTQYF
d_gene: .; v_gene: TRBV4-1; abundance: .; j_gene: TRBJ2-7; CDR3nt: TGCGCCAGCAGCCAGTCCAGGACTCTTACCTCCTACGAGCAGTACTTC; CDR3aa: CASSQSRTLTSYEQYF
d_gene: TRBD2; v_gene: TRBV9; abundance: .; j_gene: TRBJ2-1; CDR3nt: TGTGCCAGCAGCTCCATAGCGGGAGAAGACAATGAGCAGTTCTTC; CDR3aa: CASSSIAGEDNEQFF
d_gene: .; v_gene: TRBV5-1; abundance: .; j_gene: TRBJ1-1; CDR3nt: TGCGCCAGCAGCTTGACAGGTAAGATGAACACTGAAGCTTTCTTT; CDR3aa: CASSLTGKMNTEAFF
d_gene: .; v_gene: TRBV9; abundance: .; j_gene: TRBJ2-2; CDR3nt: TGTGCCAGCAGCGTAGGACAGATAAACACCGGGGAGCTGTTTTTT; CDR3aa: CASSVGQINTGELFF